This TCR beta chain appears in the sequencing data of a study of blood T cell repertoires in COVID-19. Looking at the study overall: Italy, Spain and the United States were the sources of the convalescent and acute COVID-19 samples.

Germline loops: CDR1 LGHNT, CDR2 FRNRAP. Trimming removed 6 bases from V and 6 bases from J; junction bases left unmatched: 7. The CDR3 length is 13 residues. Per the authors' pipeline: Reference gene primer amplification gave nucleated cell count estimates. Profiled with immunoSEQ multiplex PCR; TCRdb holds only in-frame clones, not every one. The D gene and trimming were derived from the DNA, and the V and J assignments and clone size from that table. The sample shows about 120,000 clones, over 70% of them seen only once. This sequence was found in a woman in her seventies with acute or convalescent COVID-19. Sequencing input: peripheral blood. The V call is TRBV12-5, the J call TRBJ2-7; TRBD2 agrees at 8 bases. Here the CDR3 reads CASGSGAGGEQYF. The CDR3 DNA is TGTGCTAGTGGGTCCGGGGCGGGGGGCGAGCAGTACTTC.